The 24 T cell receptor beta chains presented below share a single source sample, sequenced in a study of blood T cell repertoires in COVID-19. Using immunoSEQ multiplex PCR, the repertoire was profiled, and TCRdb retains in-frame clones only, with some absent. Found here are about 160,000 clones, roughly 90% of them singletons; the top ten hold around 0.53%. Input material: peripheral blood. The receptors were gathered from a man in his fifties with acute or convalescent COVID-19.

This clone appeared once. V usage is TRBV28 and J usage is TRBJ1-1; 8 bases line up with TRBD1. V dropped 6 bases and J dropped 4; count of bases not matched to a gene: 4. Germline CDR1 MDHEN, CDR2 SYDVKM. The CDR3 has 13 amino acids. CDR3 amino acids: CASRTGVGTEAFF. Here the CDR3 DNA reads TGTGCCAGCAGGACAGGGGTCGGCACTGAAGCTTTCTTT.

The V and J genes are TRBV5-5 and TRBJ2-7; D perhaps matches TRBD2 (6 bases). This CDR3 spans 14 amino acids. From germline, CDR1 is SGHKS and CDR2 YYEKEE (reference sequence). Trimming cost V 4 bases and J 2 bases, with 13 bases left between them. CDR3 sequence: CASSLTERAYEQYF. The CDR3 DNA follows: TGTGCCAGCAGCCTCACCGAGCGGGCCTACGAGCAGTACTTC.

In nucleotides, the CDR3 is TGTGCCAGCAGTCACCCCAACAGGAACACCGGGGAGCTGTTTTTT. This gives the protein CASSHPNRNTGELFF. V is TRBV28 and J is TRBJ2-2, with no clear D. Deletions cut 5 bases from V and 1 base from J, with 11 bases between. In germline, CDR1 is MDHEN, CDR2 SYDVKM. There are 15 residues in the CDR3. Together with reference TRBV28 and TRBJ2-2, the CDR3 gives the full variable domain: DVKVTQSSRYLVKRTGEKVFLECVQDMDHENMFWYRQDPGLGLRLIYFSYDVKMKEKGDIPEGYSVSREKKERFSLILESASTNQTSMYLCASSHPNRNTGELFFGEGSRLTVL.

This chain connects TRBV7-2 to TRBJ2-2; TRBD2 matches 11 bases. V gave up 2 bases and J gave up 4 bases; unmatched junction bases: 0. Per germline, CDR1 SGHTA and CDR2 FQGNSA. CDR3 length: 15 residues. The CDR3 region has the DNA TGTGCCAGCAGCTTACTAGCGGGAGGCACCGGGGAGCTGTTTTTT. It specifies CASSLLAGGTGELFF. Full variable domain (remainder filled in from reference TRBV7-2 and TRBJ2-2): GAGVSQSPSNKVTEKGKDVELRCDPISGHTALYWYRQSLGQGLEFLIYFQGNSAPDKSGLPSDRFSAERTGGSVSTLTIQRTQQEDSAVYLCASSLLAGGTGELFFGEGSRLTVL.

This chain's CDR3 is CASSPSSGNTEAFF. CDR3 nucleotide sequence: TGTGCCAGCAGCCCCTCGTCGGGGAACACTGAAGCTTTCTTT. The V call is TRBV6-6, the J call TRBJ1-1; D is undetermined. V shed 6 bases and J shed 1 base, with 12 bases lying between them. Germline V gives CDR1 MNHNY, CDR2 SVGAGI (reference sequence). The CDR3 spans 14 residues.

The chain is built from TRBV18 and TRBJ1-2; a weak D match, TRBD1 (5 bases). The CDR3 runs to 12 residues. Trimming left V 4 bases short and J 7 bases short, with 10 bases between. CDR1 KGHSH and CDR2 LQKENI come from the germline V gene. The CDR3 bases are TGTGCCAGCTCACTTGGACAAGGTGGCTACACCTTC. This encodes CASSLGQGGYTF.

The rearrangement links TRBV27 to TRBJ2-7; 7 nucleotides match TRBD1. The CDR3 runs to 14 residues. The ends lost 6 bases at V and 1 base at J; junction bases unmatched: 6. Germline V gives CDR1 MNHEY, CDR2 SMNVEV (reference sequence). The CDR3 here is CASRLTGVSYEQYF. In DNA form, the CDR3 reads TGTGCCAGCAGATTAACAGGGGTTTCCTACGAGCAGTACTTC.

This chain uses TRBV4-1 with TRBJ1-4; 7 bases are shared with TRBD1. From germline, CDR1 is MGHRA and CDR2 YSYEKL. This CDR3 is built from 18 residues. The V segment lost 1 base and the J segment 8 bases; nucleotides outside the gene matches: 16. DNA for the CDR3: TGCGCCAGCAGCCAAGGCGACAGGGTGGCGTTGTTTCGAGAAAAACTGTTTTTT. Its protein product is CASSQGDRVALFREKLFF.

The J gene is TRBJ2-2, the V gene TRBV7-6; 10 bases fit TRBD2. After removal of 4 bases from V and 6 bases from J, the junction contained 8 bases not matched to a gene. The CDR3 length is 16 residues. In germline, CDR1 is SGHVS, CDR2 FNYEAQ. The CDR3 DNA reads as TGTGCCAGCAGCTCCCAGGGACTAGCGTTATCCGGGGAGCTGTTTTTT. It codes for CASSSQGLALSGELFF.

The V and J genes are TRBV29-1 and TRBJ2-3; TRBD2 agrees at 13 bases. The V segment lost 5 bases and the J segment 0 bases; nucleotides outside the gene matches: 2. This CDR3 has 15 residues. The germline V gene has CDR1 SQVTM and CDR2 ANQGSEA. The CDR3 nucleotides are TGCAGCGTTCAGGGACTAGCGGGAAGCACAGATACGCAGTATTTT. Its protein product is CSVQGLAGSTDTQYF.

The chain has TRBV6-6 and TRBJ2-7; 8 bases are shared with TRBD1. The CDR3 length is 16 residues. With V trimmed by 6 bases and J by 3 bases, 13 bases remained unmatched. Germline V gene sequence: CDR1 MNHNY, CDR2 SVGAGI (reference sequence). CDR3 sequence: CASSIGQGQRLYEQYF. CDR3 DNA sequence: TGTGCCAGCAGCATCGGACAGGGACAGCGTCTCTACGAGCAGTACTTC.

In the case of this clone: This CDR3 is also generated by other DNA sequences in the sample. This sequence joins TRBV7-3 and TRBJ2-2; D gene ambiguous. Germline CDR1 reads SGHTA; CDR2 reads FQGTGA. The CDR3 spans 14 residues. V was cut by 5 bases and J by 1 base, with 8 bases left in between. CDR3 loop: CASSRLLNTGELFF. CDR3 nucleotides: TGTGCCAGCAGCCGTCTTCTGAACACCGGGGAGCTGTTTTTT.

The V call is TRBV15, the J call TRBJ2-5, with D maybe TRBD1 (6 bases). With 0 bases removed from V and 4 bases from J, the gap between germline ends came to 12 bases. Germline assignment: CDR1 LNHNV and CDR2 YYDKDF (reference sequence). CDR3 length equals 15 residues. The CDR3 coding sequence is TGTGCCACCAGCAGAGATAAAGGGGGAACAGAGACCCAGTACTTC. It encodes CATSRDKGGTETQYF.

The chain uses TRBV4-1 and TRBJ2-4; 11 bases are shared with TRBD1. CDR3 length: 18 amino acids. Germline CDR1 and CDR2: MGHRA and YSYEKL. Losses at the gene ends were 0 bases for V and 1 base for J; bases not matched to a gene: 5. In DNA, the CDR3 is TGCGCCAGCAGCCAAGAGGGACAGGGGGTCGAGGCCAAAAACATTCAGTACTTC. Its protein product is CASSQEGQGVEAKNIQYF.

This chain joins TRBV3-1 (or the pseudogene TRBV3-2) and TRBJ1-6; D gene ambiguous. The CDR3 runs to 12 residues. Germline CDR1 is LGHDT and CDR2 is YNNKEL (reference sequence). V was shortened by 1 base and J by 8 bases, with 3 bases between the two germline ends. CDR3 in amino acids: CASSQVYSPLHF. The CDR3 bases are TGTGCCAGCAGCCAAGTCTATTCACCCCTCCACTTT.

The CDR3 DNA follows: TGTGCCAGCAGCTTGTTGCGGAGGGCATCGCCCCAGCATTTT. It encodes CASSLLRRASPQHF. The gene calls are TRBV5-8 and TRBJ1-5; D gene unclear. The CDR3 runs 14 residues. In germline, CDR1 is SGHTS, CDR2 YDEGEE. V was cut by 1 base and J by 9 bases, with 14 bases left in between.

The chain uses TRBV28 and TRBJ2-3, with 11 positions matching TRBD2. This CDR3 region has 14 residues. After removal of 3 bases from V and 4 bases from J, the junction contained 0 bases not matched to a gene. Germline V gene lookup returns CDR1 MDHEN and CDR2 SYDVKM. The CDR3 region is CASSFSGGADTQYF. The CDR3 DNA reads TGTGCCAGCAGTTTTAGCGGGGGGGCAGATACGCAGTATTTT. Full variable domain (outside the CDR3, taken from reference TRBV28 and TRBJ2-3): DVKVTQSSRYLVKRTGEKVFLECVQDMDHENMFWYRQDPGLGLRLIYFSYDVKMKEKGDIPEGYSVSREKKERFSLILESASTNQTSMYLCASSFSGGADTQYFGPGTRLTVL.

This chain uses TRBV24-1 with TRBJ2-2, with D possibly being TRBD2 (5 bases). CDR1 is KGHDR, CDR2 SFDVKD, per germline. Trimming took 9 bases from V and 2 from J, leaving 21 bases between them. CDR3 length: 17 amino acids. The CDR3 DNA follows: TGTGCCACCTCTGTTGGGTATGCGGGCCCCAACACCGGGGAGCTGTTTTTT. Protein sequence: CATSVGYAGPNTGELFF.

The chain carries TRBV28 and TRBJ1-6; TRBD1 might be the D (5 bases). Germline V lookup: CDR1 MDHEN, CDR2 SYDVKM. Between the trimmed V and J ends, which lost 1 base and 10 bases, there was a span of 14 bases. The CDR3 covers 15 residues. CDR3 bases: TGTGCCAGCAGTTTATTTCAGGGAGGAGGATCACCCCTCCACTTT. Translated: CASSLFQGGGSPLHF.

This clone was counted a few times. V and J are TRBV4-1 and TRBJ2-7, with unresolved D. This CDR3 region has 15 residues. Germline CDR1 and CDR2: MGHRA and YSYEKL. Trimming stripped 2 bases from V and 3 bases from J, with 14 bases between. As DNA, the CDR3 is TGCGCCAGCAGCCAAATTGCTCCAGGCCACTACGAGCAGTACTTC. Residues: CASSQIAPGHYEQYF.

The chain links TRBV4-1 to TRBJ1-6, with D unresolved. V was cut by 1 base and J by 13 bases, with 11 bases left in between. The CDR3 consists of 13 residues. Looked up from germline, CDR1 is MGHRA and CDR2 is YSYEKL. CDR3 nucleotides: TGCGCCAGCAGCCAAGTTCTACTTCTCCCCCTCCACTTT. Translated, it gives CASSQVLLLPLHF.

This chain connects TRBV15 to TRBJ2-6, with TRBD1 identical over 7 bases. The trim removed 2 bases at V and 1 base at J, leaving 2 bases unmatched. From germline, CDR1 is LNHNV and CDR2 YYDKDF (reference sequence). There are 16 residues in the CDR3. The CDR3 here is CATSRPGGSGANVLTF. CDR3 DNA: TGTGCCACCAGCAGACCAGGGGGATCTGGGGCCAACGTCCTGACTTTC.

In this sample, this clone turned up a few times. The chain combines TRBV27 with TRBJ2-7, with a tentative D call TRBD2 (5 bases). V was cut by 5 bases and J by 2 bases, with 16 bases left in between. The CDR3 runs 15 residues. Germline CDR1 and CDR2: MNHEY and SMNVEV (reference sequence). The CDR3 sequence: CASSMLLGSAYEQYF. The CDR3, as DNA: TGTGCCAGCAGTATGCTTCTCGGTAGCGCCTACGAGCAGTACTTC.

The rearrangement uses TRBV7-2 and TRBJ1-5; D possibly corresponds to TRBD1 (5 bases). CDR1 and CDR2 from the germline V gene are SGHTA and FQGNSA. CDR3 size: 15 residues. Trimming took 0 bases from V and 1 from J, leaving 7 bases between them. The CDR3 coding sequence is TGTGCCAGCAGCTTAGCCGCAGGGAGCAATCAGCCCCAGCATTTT. This sequence encodes CASSLAAGSNQPQHF.